The present T cell receptor (beta chain) was sequenced within a study of control samples from healthy donors and cancer patients. Germline CDR1 reads SGHTA; CDR2 reads FQGNSA. Trimming cost V 5 bases and J 2 bases, with 15 bases left between them. The CDR3 sequence is 15 residues long. Profiling relied on immunoSEQ multiplex PCR, and the TCRdb table lists in-frame clones only, not all of them. The sample has some 66,000 clones, over 75% seen once; the top ten hold roughly 5.5%. The chain uses TRBV7-2 and TRBJ2-5; D uncertain. The clonotype originates from a man aged 40-50 years in good health. What was sequenced was blood. The CDR3 region is CASSLNLLFQETQYF. For the CDR3, the DNA is TGTGCCAGCAGCCTAAACCTCCTATTTCAAGAGACCCAGTACTTC.